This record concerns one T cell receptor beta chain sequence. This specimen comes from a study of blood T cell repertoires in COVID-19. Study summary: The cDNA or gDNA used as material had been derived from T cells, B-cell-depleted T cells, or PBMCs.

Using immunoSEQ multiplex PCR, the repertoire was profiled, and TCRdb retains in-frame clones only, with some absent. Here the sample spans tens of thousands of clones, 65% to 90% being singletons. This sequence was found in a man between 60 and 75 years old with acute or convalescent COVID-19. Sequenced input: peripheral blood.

CDR3 region: CASTPWGASGDTQYF. For the CDR3, the DNA is TGTGCCAGCACCCCCTGGGGAGCTAGCGGAGATACGCAGTATTTT. The V and J genes are TRBV7-2 and TRBJ2-3; 7 bases map to TRBD2. V trimming: 7 bases; J trimming: 5 bases; junction bases outside the gene matches: 12. The CDR3 runs to 15 residues. CDR1 SGHTA and CDR2 FQGNSA come from the germline V gene.